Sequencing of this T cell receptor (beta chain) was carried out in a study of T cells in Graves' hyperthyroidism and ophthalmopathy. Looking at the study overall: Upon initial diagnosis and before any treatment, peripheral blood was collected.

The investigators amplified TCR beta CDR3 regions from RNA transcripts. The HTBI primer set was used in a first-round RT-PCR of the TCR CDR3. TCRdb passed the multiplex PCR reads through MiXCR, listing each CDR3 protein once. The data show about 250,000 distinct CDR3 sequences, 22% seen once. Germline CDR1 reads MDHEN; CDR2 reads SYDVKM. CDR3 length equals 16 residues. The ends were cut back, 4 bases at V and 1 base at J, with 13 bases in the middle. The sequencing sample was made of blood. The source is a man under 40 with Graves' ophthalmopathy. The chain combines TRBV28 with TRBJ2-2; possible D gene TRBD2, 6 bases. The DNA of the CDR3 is TGTGCCAGCAGTTCGACGGGCGGGAAGAACACCGGGGAGCTGTTTTTT. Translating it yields CASSSTGGKNTGELFF.